The entry that follows covers one T cell receptor beta chain sequence. What it recognizes is unknown. V was shortened by 5 bases and J by 2 bases, with 8 bases between the two germline ends. CDR3 length: 13 amino acids. CDR1 is SGHTA, CDR2 FQGNSA, per germline. This sample is drawn from a study of T cells after posttransplantation cyclophosphamide. Study outcomes and limitations: Blood and skin or GI T cell repertoires showed limited TRB overlap. Later post-transplant blood repertoires were often dominated by donor CD8+ memory clones. Recipient CMV seropositivity and CMV reactivation strongly tracked TRB clonality.

The assay was immunoSEQ multiplex PCR, and TCRdb's table has in-frame clones only and misses some. The table lists approximately 29,000 clones, roughly 88% of them singletons, with around 3.5% in the top ten. The chain carries TRBV7-2 and TRBJ2-3; D is uncertain. The source of this sequence is a man in his fifties. The sequenced sample was PBMCs. DNA for the CDR3: TGTGCCAGCAGCCCTTCCCCCACAGATACGCAGTATTTT. This codes for CASSPSPTDTQYF.